These T cell receptor beta chains were read from a single sample in a study of OX40 agonist ivuxolimab in advanced cancers. Assay used: immunoSEQ multiplex PCR; TCRdb lists only in-frame clones, some missing. The sample consists of some 43,000 clones, 80% to 90% of them appearing once. Specimen: CD4+ or CD8+ T cells sorted from blood, collected in a trial of the OX40 agonist ivuxolimab. The source is an adult with an advanced solid tumor such as melanoma, head and neck, liver or kidney cancer. Both conserved end residues are part of each CDR3. A D gene is named only where the DNA matches it firmly. Some rows mark clone size as missing; the rest say once, few, many or name a class of expanded clone.

V: TRBV27
size: NA
J: TRBJ2-5
D: NA
CDR3: CASSLLPGAGETQYF
DNA: TGTGCCAGCAGTTTATTACCCGGGGCAGGAGAGACCCAGTACTTC

V: TRBV5-4
size: few
J: TRBJ2-7
D: NA
CDR3: CASSYSHEQYF
DNA: TGTGCCAGCAGCTACAGCCACGAGCAGTACTTC

V: TRBV9
size: NA
J: TRBJ1-5
D: NA
CDR3: CASSLGQLNQPQHF
DNA: TGTGCCAGCAGCCTTGGACAGTTGAATCAGCCCCAGCATTTT

V: TRBV9
size: NA
J: TRBJ2-7
D: TRBD1
CDR3: CASSSTGANEQYF
DNA: TGTGCCAGCAGCTCGACAGGGGCTAACGAGCAGTACTTC

V: TRBV19
size: NA
J: TRBJ1-2
D: NA
CDR3: CASSIVAHSLSYTF
DNA: TGTGCCAGTAGTATAGTGGCACACTCCCTCAGCTACACCTTC

V: TRBV29-1
size: NA
J: TRBJ2-4
D: NA
CDR3: CSVEPEGVAKNIQYF
DNA: TGCAGCGTCGAACCGGAGGGGGTAGCCAAAAACATTCAGTACTTC

V: TRBV4-3
size: NA
J: TRBJ2-1
D: TRBD2
CDR3: CASSQGAALAGAPISYNEQFF
DNA: TGCGCCAGCAGCCAAGGGGCAGCACTAGCGGGAGCTCCAATTTCTTACAATGAGCAGTTCTTC

V: TRBV12-5
size: NA
J: TRBJ2-5
D: NA
CDR3: CASGYRDGETQYF
DNA: TGTGCTAGTGGTTACAGGGACGGGGAGACCCAGTACTTC

V: TRBV9
size: NA
J: TRBJ1-3
D: NA
CDR3: CASSPGLGSSGNTIYF
DNA: TGTGCCAGCAGCCCCGGGTTGGGCAGCTCTGGAAACACCATATATTTT

V: TRBV11-2
size: many
J: TRBJ2-2
D: TRBD2
CDR3: CASSPSGRFTGELFF
DNA: TGTGCCAGCAGCCCTAGCGGGAGGTTTACCGGGGAGCTGTTTTTT

V: TRBV5-4
size: NA
J: TRBJ1-1
D: NA
CDR3: CASSLQGNTEAFF
DNA: TGTGCCAGCAGCTTGCAGGGGAACACTGAAGCTTTCTTT

V: TRBV4-2
size: NA
J: TRBJ2-4
D: NA
CDR3: CASSPDDGDIQYF
DNA: TGTGCCAGCAGCCCAGATGATGGCGACATTCAGTACTTC

V: TRBV9
size: NA
J: TRBJ2-7
D: TRBD2
CDR3: CASSVGGSTYEQYF
DNA: TGTGCCAGCAGCGTAGGCGGGAGTACATACGAGCAGTACTTC

V: TRBV4-3
size: once
J: TRBJ1-5
D: NA
CDR3: CASSQVPLSLAGGDQPQHF
DNA: TGCGCCAGCAGCCAAGTACCGCTCAGCCTGGCGGGGGGCGATCAGCCCCAGCATTTT